The rows below give T cell receptor beta chains drawn from one sample of a study of blood T cell repertoires in COVID-19. Produced via immunoSEQ multiplex PCR; TCRdb's table is partial and in-frame only. The table includes a few hundred thousand clones, approximately 90% detected once. The sequencing sample was made of PBMCs or T cells enriched from blood (not recorded which). These receptors came from a woman aged 18-29 years who had recovered from COVID-19. Both conserved end residues are part of each CDR3. A D gene is named only where the DNA matches it firmly. Only some rows state a clone size, as once, few, many or a class for expanded clones.

V,J,D,size,CDR3,DNA
TRBV7-2,TRBJ2-6,.,.,CASSLAMRWGAGANVLTF,TGTGCCAGCAGCTTGGCGATGCGATGGGGCGCTGGGGCCAACGTCCTGACTTTC
TRBV7-9,TRBJ2-6,TRBD1,.,CASRQPRQGAGSGANVLTF,TGTGCCAGCAGACAACCCCGACAGGGGGCTGGATCTGGGGCCAACGTCCTGACTTTC
TRBV2,TRBJ2-3,TRBD2,.,CASLLAGDMDTQYF,TGTGCCAGCCTATTAGCGGGAGACATGGATACGCAGTATTTT
TRBV5-4,TRBJ1-2,.,.,CASSLAEGSGYTF,TGTGCCAGCAGCTTGGCCGAGGGATCTGGCTACACCTTC
TRBV11-2,TRBJ1-1,TRBD1,few,CASSGGQVGNTEAFF,TGTGCCAGCAGCGGAGGACAGGTTGGGAACACTGAAGCTTTCTTT
TRBV5-4,TRBJ2-1,TRBD2,.,CASSPPRGGRAVEQFF,TGTGCCAGCAGCCCCCCCCGGGGCGGGAGGGCCGTTGAGCAGTTCTTC
TRBV28,TRBJ2-7,.,.,CASSPLPAESYEQYF,TGTGCCAGCAGCCCCCTCCCCGCAGAATCCTACGAGCAGTACTTC
TRBV5-1,TRBJ1-2,.,.,CASSLGRVDGYTF,TGCGCCAGCAGCTTGGGGCGGGTGGATGGCTACACCTTC
TRBV7-3,TRBJ2-3,TRBD2,.,CASSLRAGALDTQYF,TGTGCCAGCAGCTTAAGAGCGGGGGCCTTGGATACGCAGTATTTT
TRBV7-8,TRBJ2-2,.,.,CASSRGGGRNTGELFF,TGTGCCAGCAGCCGAGGAGGGGGTCGGAACACCGGGGAGCTGTTTTTT